The present TCR beta chain was sequenced within a study of Graves' ophthalmopathy and Graves' hyperthyroidism. On the study more broadly: Peripheral blood was gathered at first diagnosis, ahead of any treatment whatsoever.

The CDR3 runs to 18 residues. Germline V gene lookup returns CDR1 ENHRY and CDR2 SYGVKD. The V and J ends lost 3 bases and 0 bases, in that order; junction bases with no gene match: 14. Patients with other autoimmune diseases, uncontrolled infections, pregnancy or lactation were excluded. As the template, RNA transcripts were used to amplify TCR beta CDR3 regions. The first-round RT-PCR employed HTBI primers together with the Qiagen OneStep RT-PCR kit. A multiplex PCR was then performed as the second round. TCRdb independently ran MiXCR on the multiplex PCR reads; one entry per CDR3 protein. The sample consists of 200,000 to 300,000 distinct CDR3 sequences, 45% of them appearing once.

This sequence was found in an adult man with Graves' ophthalmopathy. V and J are TRBV10-3 and TRBJ2-7; 7 nucleotides agree with TRBD1. Sequencing input: peripheral blood. In nucleotides, the CDR3 is TGTGCCATCAGTGATCCAGGGGGTGCCGGACCAAACTCCTACGAGCAGTACTTC. It codes for CAISDPGGAGPNSYEQYF.